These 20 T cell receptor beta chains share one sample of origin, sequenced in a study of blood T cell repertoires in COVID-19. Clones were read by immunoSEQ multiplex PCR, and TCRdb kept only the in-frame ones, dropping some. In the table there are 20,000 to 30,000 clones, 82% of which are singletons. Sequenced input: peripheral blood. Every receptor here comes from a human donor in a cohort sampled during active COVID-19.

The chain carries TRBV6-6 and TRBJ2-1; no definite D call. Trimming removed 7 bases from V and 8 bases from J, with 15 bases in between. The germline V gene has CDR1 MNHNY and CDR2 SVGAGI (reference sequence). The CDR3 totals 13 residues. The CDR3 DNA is TGTGCCAGCACCACAGTGTGGGCCCATGAGCAGTTCTTC. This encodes CASTTVWAHEQFF.

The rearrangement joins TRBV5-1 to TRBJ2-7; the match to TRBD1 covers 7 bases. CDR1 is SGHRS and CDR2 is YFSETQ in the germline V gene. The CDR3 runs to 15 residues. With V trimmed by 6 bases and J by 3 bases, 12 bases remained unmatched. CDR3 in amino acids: CASTVTTGQYYEQYF. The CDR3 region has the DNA TGCGCCAGCACGGTAACGACGGGACAGTACTACGAGCAGTACTTC.

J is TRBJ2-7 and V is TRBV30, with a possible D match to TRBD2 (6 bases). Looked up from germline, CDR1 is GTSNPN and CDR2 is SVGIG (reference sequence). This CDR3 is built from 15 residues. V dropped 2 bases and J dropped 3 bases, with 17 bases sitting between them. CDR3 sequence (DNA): TGTGCCTGGAGTTCGGGAGCACCTCCCCTCTACGAGCAGTACTTC. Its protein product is CAWSSGAPPLYEQYF.

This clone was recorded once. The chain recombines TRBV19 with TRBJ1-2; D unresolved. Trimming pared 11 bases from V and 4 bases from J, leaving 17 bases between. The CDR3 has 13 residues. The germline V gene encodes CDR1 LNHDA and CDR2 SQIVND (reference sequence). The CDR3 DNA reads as TGTGCCGTATCTCGAAGTGGGAGCTATGGCTACACCTTC. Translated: CAVSRSGSYGYTF.

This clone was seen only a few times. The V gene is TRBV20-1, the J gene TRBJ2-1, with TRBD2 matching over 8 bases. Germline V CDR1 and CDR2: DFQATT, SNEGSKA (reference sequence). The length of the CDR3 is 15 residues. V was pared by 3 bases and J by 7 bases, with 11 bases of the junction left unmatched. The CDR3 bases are TGCAGTGCTAGTCATCGGGGGGGCCTGACGAATGAGCAGTTCTTC. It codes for CSASHRGGLTNEQFF.

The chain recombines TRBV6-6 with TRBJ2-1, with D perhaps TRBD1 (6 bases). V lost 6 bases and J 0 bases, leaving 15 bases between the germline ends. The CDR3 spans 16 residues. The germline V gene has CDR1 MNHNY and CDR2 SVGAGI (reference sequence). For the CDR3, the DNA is TGTGCCAGCAGCAGAAGGACAGACCTCTCCTACAATGAGCAGTTCTTC. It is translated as CASSRRTDLSYNEQFF.

The CDR3 here is CAIRTGGTTEAFF. CDR3 coding DNA: TGTGCCATCAGGACGGGGGGAACGACTGAAGCTTTCTTT. This sequence joins TRBV10-3 and TRBJ1-1; tentatively, D is TRBD1 (5 bases). CDR3 size: 13 residues. The V gene's germline CDR1 is ENHRY and CDR2 SYGVKD. V was pared by 6 bases and J by 5 bases, with 13 bases between.

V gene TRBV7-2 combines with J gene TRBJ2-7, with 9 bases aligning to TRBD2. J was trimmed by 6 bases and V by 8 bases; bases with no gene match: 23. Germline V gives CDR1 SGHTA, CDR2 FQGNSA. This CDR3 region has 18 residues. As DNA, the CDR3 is TGTGCCAGCTCCAGAAGGGGGTGGTCTAGCGGGACGCGCGGCGAGCAGTACTTC. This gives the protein CASSRRGWSSGTRGEQYF. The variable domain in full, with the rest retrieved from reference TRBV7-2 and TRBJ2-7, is GAGVSQSPSNKVTEKGKDVELRCDPISGHTALYWYRQSLGQGLEFLIYFQGNSAPDKSGLPSDRFSAERTGGSVSTLTIQRTQQEDSAVYLCASSRRGWSSGTRGEQYFGPGTRLTVT.

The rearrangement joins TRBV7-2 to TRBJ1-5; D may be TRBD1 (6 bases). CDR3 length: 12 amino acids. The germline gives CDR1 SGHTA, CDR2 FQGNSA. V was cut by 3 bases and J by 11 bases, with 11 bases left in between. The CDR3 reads CASSFTGQAQHF. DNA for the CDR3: TGTGCCAGCAGCTTCACAGGGCAGGCCCAGCATTTT.

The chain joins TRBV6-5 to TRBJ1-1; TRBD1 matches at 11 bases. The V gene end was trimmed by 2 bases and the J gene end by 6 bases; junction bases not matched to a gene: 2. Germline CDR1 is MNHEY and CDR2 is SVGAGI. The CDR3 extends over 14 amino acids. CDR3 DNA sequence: TGTGCCAGCAGTTACGGGACAGGGGGGTCTGAAGCTTTCTTT. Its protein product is CASSYGTGGSEAFF.

This chain's CDR3 is CASTSWEINEKLFF. The CDR3 nucleotides read TGTGCCAGCACCTCTTGGGAGATTAATGAAAAACTGTTTTTT. The chain carries TRBV7-9 and TRBJ1-4; D ambiguous. CDR3 length: 14 residues. The V end was cut by 7 bases, the J end by 4 bases, with 13 bases between. Germline V lookup: CDR1 SEHNR, CDR2 FQNEAQ (reference sequence).

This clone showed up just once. The CDR3 reads CASSQDGGRGEQFF. The CDR3 bases are TGCGCCAGCAGCCAAGATGGTGGCCGAGGGGAGCAGTTCTTC. V usage is TRBV4-3 and J usage is TRBJ2-1, with a tentative D call TRBD2 (5 bases). Germline assignment: CDR1 LGHNA and CDR2 YSLEER. This CDR3 contains 14 residues. Between the trimmed V and J ends, which lost 0 bases and 10 bases, there was a span of 13 bases.

In DNA form, the CDR3 reads TGCGCCAGCAGCTTGGAGGCAGCGTTGATCCGGGAGACCCAGTACTTC. Amino acids: CASSLEAALIRETQYF. J is TRBJ2-5 and V is TRBV5-1; no definite D call. There are 16 residues in the CDR3. V was trimmed by 0 bases and J by 5 bases, leaving 17 bases between them. From germline, CDR1 is SGHRS and CDR2 YFSETQ.

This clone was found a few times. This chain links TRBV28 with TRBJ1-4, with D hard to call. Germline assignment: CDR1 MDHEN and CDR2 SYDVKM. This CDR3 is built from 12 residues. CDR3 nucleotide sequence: TGTGCAACTAAAAGGCCACATGAAAAACTGTTTTTT. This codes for CATKRPHEKLFF.

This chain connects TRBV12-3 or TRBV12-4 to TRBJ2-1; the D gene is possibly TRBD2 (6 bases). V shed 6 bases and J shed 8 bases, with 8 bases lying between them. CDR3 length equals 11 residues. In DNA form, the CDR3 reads TGTGCCAGCAGGAGGAGGGATGAGCAGTTCTTC. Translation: CASRRRDEQFF.

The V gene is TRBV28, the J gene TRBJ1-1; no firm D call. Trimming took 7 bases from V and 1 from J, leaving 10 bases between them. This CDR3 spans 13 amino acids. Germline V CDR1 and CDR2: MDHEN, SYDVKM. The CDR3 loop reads CASNPTRNTEAFF. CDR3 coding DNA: TGTGCCAGCAATCCGACAAGGAACACTGAAGCTTTCTTT.

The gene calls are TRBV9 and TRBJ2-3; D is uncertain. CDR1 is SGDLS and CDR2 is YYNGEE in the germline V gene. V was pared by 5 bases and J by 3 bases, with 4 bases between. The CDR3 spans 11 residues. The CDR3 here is CASSSTDTQYF. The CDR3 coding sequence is TGTGCCAGCAGTTCTACAGATACGCAGTATTTT.

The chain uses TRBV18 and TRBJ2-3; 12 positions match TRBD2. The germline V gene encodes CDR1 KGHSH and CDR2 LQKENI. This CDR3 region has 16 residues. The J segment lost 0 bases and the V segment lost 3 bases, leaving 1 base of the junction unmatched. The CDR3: CASSPGTSGSTDTQYF. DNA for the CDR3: TGTGCCAGCTCACCCGGGACTAGCGGGAGCACAGATACGCAGTATTTT.

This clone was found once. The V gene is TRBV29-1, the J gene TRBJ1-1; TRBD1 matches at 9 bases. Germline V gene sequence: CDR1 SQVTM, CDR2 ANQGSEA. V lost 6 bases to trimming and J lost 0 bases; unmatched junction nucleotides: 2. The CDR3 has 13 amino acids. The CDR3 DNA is TGCAGCGTACAGGGGGCCATGAACACTGAAGCTTTCTTT. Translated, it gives CSVQGAMNTEAFF.

This CDR3 is CASSSTTSGRVNEQFF. The CDR3 DNA follows: TGTGCCAGCAGTTCGACTACTAGCGGGAGGGTTAATGAGCAGTTCTTC. This chain connects TRBV27 to TRBJ2-1; 13 bases match TRBD2. V shed 4 bases and J 7 bases; nucleotides not matched to a gene: 7. Germline V gives CDR1 MNHEY, CDR2 SMNVEV (reference sequence). The CDR3 is 16 residues long.